These T cell receptor beta chains were read from a single sample in a study of CD8 T cell repertoires and HIV-1 epitope variants. Generated by immunoSEQ multiplex PCR, the TCRdb table keeps only in-frame clones and is missing some. The data show under 100,000 clones, roughly four fifths seen once. Material: uncultured baseline CD8+ T cells from peripheral blood mononuclear cells (PBMCs). The receptors were sampled from a male donor with HIV. Each CDR3 is given with its conserved first and last residue. Each record gives: clone size, J gene, V gene, CDR3 length, CDR3 protein. Where a row states a size, it is once, few, many or the class of an expanded clone; other rows omit it.

>-|TRBJ1-5|TRBV28|18
CASHRGTGGEVWNQPQHF
>-|TRBJ1-3|TRBV27|19
CASSLSIPAPGSSGNTIYF
>-|TRBJ2-3|TRBV9|15
CASSVGPMVTDTQYF
>-|TRBJ1-2|TRBV29-1|11
CSDDSSYGYTF
>once|TRBJ2-1|TRBV10-3|16
CATAPHTSISYNEQFF
>-|TRBJ1-4|TRBV4-1|17
CASSQAFVGSGGEKLFF
>-|TRBJ2-5|TRBV28|14
CASSWGEEVETQYF
>-|TRBJ2-1|TRBV29-1|12
CSVGQSYNEQFF
>-|TRBJ2-7|TRBV6-5|11
CASGGGYEQYF
>-|TRBJ2-3|TRBV15|15
CATSRGLAGTDTQYF
>-|TRBJ2-7|TRBV6-6|16
CASSNRPPTGWHEQYF
>-|TRBJ2-2|TRBV7-9|14
CASSLGGATGELFF
>-|TRBJ1-5|TRBV6-5|13
CASSPGSNQPQHF
>-|TRBJ2-7|TRBV4-1|15
CASSQGDRGPYEQYF
>once|TRBJ1-5|TRBV5-6|16
CASSLAGDRAYQPQHF
>-|TRBJ2-7|TRBV4-2|14
CASSQGGGLYEQYF
>-|TRBJ2-3|TRBV6-5|15
CASSYSGQGYDTQYF
>-|TRBJ2-7|TRBV6-7|18
CASSYPFGGAGVGYEQYF
>many|TRBJ2-2|TRBV5-1|20
CASSLAHLAGAFPNTGELFF
>-|TRBJ2-7|TRBV4-1|16
CASSQVNVGRAYEQYF
>-|TRBJ1-5|TRBV6-1|14
CASSPASFNQPQHF
>-|TRBJ1-1|TRBV27|12
CASRTVNTEAFF
>-|TRBJ2-7|TRBV27|15
CASRPTGQGPYEQYF
>once|TRBJ1-1|TRBV6-4|14
CASSPGRANTEAFF
>-|TRBJ2-5|TRBV4-2|14
CASSQVLDQETQYF
>once|TRBJ2-1|TRBV7-2|13
CASSLWGGNEQFF
>-|TRBJ1-4|TRBV5-8|13
CASSLGGSEKLFF
>-|TRBJ2-7|TRBV28|11
CASSFDHEQYF
>-|TRBJ2-1|TRBV2|15
CASTRDPILNNEQFF
>-|TRBJ2-5|TRBV29-1|12
CSAGDRGETQYF
>-|TRBJ1-1|TRBV9|15
CASSGPRFPNTEAFF
>-|TRBJ1-2|TRBV5-4|13
CASSLGGRGGYTF
>-|TRBJ1-2|TRBV2|14
CASSRGEIGYGYTF
>-|TRBJ1-2|TRBV7-2|15
CASSFTGQPNYGYTF
>-|TRBJ2-7|TRBV27|13
CASKDRAFDEQYF
>once|TRBJ1-1|TRBV19|15
CASSTRRGANTEAFF
>-|TRBJ2-1|TRBV7-2|15
CASSSLAGAKNEQFF
>-|TRBJ2-7|TRBV7-9|14
CASSFPGGPYEQYF
>many|TRBJ2-7|TRBV7-9|15
CASSDWGNSSYEQYF
>-|TRBJ2-1|TRBV30|13
CAWRSDRGSEQFF
>once|TRBJ2-7|TRBV7-2|15
CASSLGSTPSYEQYF
>medium-sized|TRBJ1-6|TRBV5-1|15
CASSLAPGGNSPLHF
>-|TRBJ2-7|TRBV2|15
CASRGPYRQGYEQYF
>-|TRBJ1-1|TRBV9|16
CASSVGQGYMNTEAFF
>-|TRBJ1-5|TRBV19|14
CASSNGRSNQPQHF
>-|TRBJ2-3|TRBV5-1|14
CASSPIISSDTQYF
>-|TRBJ2-3|TRBV5-4|17
CASSLVLAGGPKDTQYF
>-|TRBJ1-3|TRBV7-3|14
CASSLYSQGNTIYF
>-|TRBJ2-1|TRBV19|14
CASSTTSGNPTQFF
>-|TRBJ1-5|TRBV28|14
CASSFTGGNQPQHF
>-|TRBJ2-2|TRBV7-2|14
CASSSQGDTGELFF
>few|TRBJ1-5|TRBV27|14
CASSRIRGNQPQHF
>-|TRBJ1-2|TRBV28|14
CASSLGQVIYGYTF
>-|TRBJ2-7|TRBV4-1|14
CASSQSQGSYEQYF
>once|TRBJ1-3|TRBV6-5|14
CASSSGGSGNTIYF
>-|TRBJ2-1|TRBV7-2|13
CASSSDYPREQFF
>-|TRBJ1-5|TRBV28|15
CASSFSGGRGQPQHF
>-|TRBJ2-4|TRBV9|14
CASSERTDKNIQYF
>few|TRBJ1-2|TRBV6-1|13
CASSEGKDGGYTF
>-|TRBJ2-5|TRBV7-2|14
CASTTSGGAETQYF